This TCR beta chain was documented in a study of cytomegalovirus exposure and HLA in healthy donors. The germline V gene encodes CDR1 LNHNV and CDR2 YYDKDF (reference sequence). V shed 0 bases, J shed 4 bases, and the junction held 7 bases outside the gene matches. The CDR3 sequence is 17 residues long. The PCR was carried out with 60 Vbeta primers and 13 Jbeta primers. TCRdb keeps only in-frame clones here, not all; method: immunoSEQ multiplex PCR. The sample has under 200,000 clones; around three quarters are singletons. The chain joins TRBV15 to TRBJ2-2, with 8 bases matching TRBD2. What was sequenced was PBMCs. This sequence originates from a woman aged 50 to 65 in good health and CMV-seronegative. CDR3 protein: CATSRDRLASTTGELFF. The DNA of the CDR3 is TGTGCCACCAGCAGAGATCGACTAGCGAGTACCACCGGGGAGCTGTTTTTT. The full variable domain, its missing parts supplied by reference TRBV15 and TRBJ2-2, is DAMVIQNPRYQVTQFGKPVTLSCSQTLNHNVMYWYQQKSSQAPKLLFHYYDKDFNNEADTPDNFQSRRPNTSFCFLDIRSPGLGDTAMYLCATSRDRLASTTGELFFGEGSRLTVL.